This entry lists 8 T cell receptor beta chains sequenced from one sample in a study of spatial heterogeneity in lung cancer. Their antigen targets remain unknown. Specified time point: sample taken at primary tumor resection. TCRdb redid the calling of the 5' RACE reads with MiXCR, one entry per CDR3 protein. Of under 15,000 distinct CDR3 sequences listed, 4.7% are singletons. Whole-study findings and limits: Mutation tallies in tumors tracked expanded intratumoral alpha and beta TCR counts.

The source was lung tumor tissue, collected at surgery. The origin of the receptors is a female donor with early-stage non-small cell lung cancer.

In this sample, this clonotype turned up many times. This chain uses TRBV10-3 with TRBJ2-3; D remains ambiguous. Germline lookup yields CDR1 ENHRY and CDR2 SYGVKD. The CDR3 sequence is 14 residues long. V lost 6 bases, J lost 5 bases, and 15 bases lay in between. The CDR3: CAIRDPIGLDTQYF. CDR3 DNA sequence: TGTGCCATCAGAGACCCTATTGGGTTAGATACGCAGTATTTT.

There are many counts of this clonotype. The chain uses TRBV5-1 and TRBJ2-3; 8 nucleotides match TRBD2. This CDR3 is 15 amino acids long. The germline V gene encodes CDR1 SGHRS and CDR2 YFSETQ. Trimming cost V 6 bases and J 1 base; bases outside gene matches: 7. For the CDR3, the DNA is TGCGCCAGCAAGGGGAGCGGGGGACGCACAGATACGCAGTATTTT. Translating it yields CASKGSGGRTDTQYF.

The V and J genes are TRBV28 and TRBJ2-3; D is unresolved. There are 16 residues in the CDR3. V was pared by 3 bases and J by 0 bases, with 13 bases between. Germline CDR1 MDHEN, CDR2 SYDVKM. CDR3 sequence (DNA): TGTGCCAGCAGTTTGGAAGGGCTACTGAGCACAGATACGCAGTATTTT. Residues: CASSLEGLLSTDTQYF.

The sample holds many counts of this clonotype. The CDR3 region is CASSPRTGGTNQPQHF. DNA of the CDR3: TGTGCCAGCAGTCCAAGGACAGGGGGGACCAATCAGCCCCAGCATTTT. The V and J genes are TRBV6-5 and TRBJ1-5, with TRBD1 matching 10 bases. Germline lookup yields CDR1 MNHEY and CDR2 SVGAGI. V lost 5 bases and J lost 3; bases outside the gene matches: 7. The CDR3 consists of 16 residues.

The V call is TRBV7-6, the J call TRBJ1-2; 8 nucleotides line up with TRBD1. The CDR3 extends over 15 amino acids. V was clipped by 2 bases and J by 8 bases; unmatched bases: 10. CDR1 and CDR2 (germline): SGHVS, FNYEAQ. The DNA of the CDR3 is TGTGCCAGCAGCTTAATAGGACAGGGATCTAGCGGCTACACCTTC. Amino acid sequence: CASSLIGQGSSGYTF. Combining the CDR3 with reference TRBV7-6 and TRBJ1-2 gives the whole variable domain GAGVSQSPRYKVTKRGQDVALRCDPISGHVSLYWYRQALGQGPEFLTYFNYEAQQDKSGLPNDRFSAERPEGSISTLTIQRTEQRDSAMYRCASSLIGQGSSGYTFGSGTRLTVV.

This clonotype has a count of ten or more. The V and J genes are TRBV10-3 and TRBJ2-7; 11 positions match TRBD1. J lost 6 bases, V lost 6 bases, and 10 bases had no gene match. The germline V gene has CDR1 ENHRY and CDR2 SYGVKD. The CDR3 runs to 15 residues. The chain's CDR3 is CAIRHHGQGAFEQYF. The DNA of the CDR3 is TGTGCCATCAGACATCATGGACAGGGGGCTTTCGAGCAGTACTTC.

Ten or more counts support this clonotype. The J gene is TRBJ2-2, the V gene TRBV6-6; 7 nucleotides align to TRBD1. The germline gives CDR1 MNHNY, CDR2 SVGAGI (reference sequence). CDR3 length equals 15 residues. The V gene end was trimmed by 5 bases and the J gene end by 1 base; junction bases not matched to a gene: 4. The CDR3 loop is CASSQTGWNTGELFF. Here the CDR3 DNA reads TGTGCCAGCAGTCAGACAGGGTGGAACACCGGGGAGCTGTTTTTT.

This clonotype came up many times. This sequence joins TRBV6-5 and TRBJ2-7; TRBD2 matches at 13 bases. V dropped 5 bases and J dropped 7; count of bases not matched to a gene: 8. The germline V gene has CDR1 MNHEY and CDR2 SVGAGI. This CDR3 spans 15 amino acids. CDR3: CASSVQGLAGLEQYF. The CDR3 DNA reads TGTGCCAGCAGTGTCCAGGGACTAGCGGGGTTGGAGCAGTACTTC.